The clone carrying this T cell receptor beta chain showed up just a few times. Its antigen is unknown. This sample is part of a study of cytomegalovirus exposure and HLA in healthy donors. CDR3 length: 12 amino acids. CDR1 and CDR2 (germline): LNHNV, YYDKDF (reference sequence). Trimming removed 1 base from V and 9 bases from J, with 7 bases in between. The primer mix had 60 Vbeta and 13 Jbeta primers. Assay used: immunoSEQ multiplex PCR; TCRdb lists only in-frame clones, some missing. This sample has 120,000 or so clones, with roughly a tenth found just once. Study-wide results and caveats: Cytomegalovirus-associated status was assigned to approximately 160 TCR beta chains.

The V and J genes are TRBV15 and TRBJ1-5; D remains unclear. The clonotype originates from a woman between 18 and 29 years old in good health and CMV-seropositive. Sequencing used PBMCs. CDR3 coding DNA: TGTGCCACCAGCAGAGCTACGGGGCCCCAGCATTTT. This codes for CATSRATGPQHF.